The entry below gives a single T cell receptor beta chain sequence along with its context. The table lists this clonotype with a few counts. Its recognized antigen is unknown. No base-level quality is on record; no much larger clone is a single base apart. CDR1 and CDR2 were assigned from the germline V gene as SNHLY and FYNNEI. Reading from cysteine to phenylalanine, the CDR3 counts 16 amino acids. Only the CDR3 region is kept as DNA, spanning 48 bases read in frame from base 1. V and J are trimmed by 4 bases and 0 bases, and the gene matches miss 4 bases of the junction. The TCR beta CDR3 regions were amplified from the RNA transcripts. The TCR CDR3 was subjected to a first round of RT-PCR using the HTBI primer set and the Qiagen OneStep RT-PCR kit. A second multiplex PCR round built the libraries, followed by size selection and purification. Libraries were sequenced paired-end with 100 bp reads on an Illumina HiSeq2000. The authors' pipeline ran thus. SOAPnuke was used to process the raw data, removing reads that contained adapters or uncalled bases, had a mean Phred below 15, or lacked an exact match to the constant primer or identifier. High-quality paired reads were merged using COPE v1.2.5, and each unique nucleotide sequence was defined as a clonotype. Clonotypes were aligned to IMGT TRBV, TRBD and TRBJ reference segments using MiTCR v1.1. Only V-J combinations with frequency above 0.0001, covering about 99% of repertoires, were analysed. A TCS score was defined as the ratio between F50 (clonal expansion) and ExV (chaos), using BLOSUM62-based TCRdist between CDR3 peptides within each V-J. Welch's t-statistics and random forest reduced fewer than 600 V-J features to 10 to 15, which were used in a naive Bayes classifier (R e1071). Using fastp at Q25 and MiXCR, TCRdb reprocessed the public reads and kept productive beta chains. Identical CDR3 protein sequences are pooled into one entry, listed with their most common genes and DNA. TCRdb, not the authors, supplied the V and J calls. The sample table contains 350,000 to 400,000 distinct CDR3 sequences; only one count was recorded for 15% of them. Less than 35% of the sample is in the top ten clones.

The data originate from a study of T cells in Graves' hyperthyroidism and ophthalmopathy (dated by TCRdb to between 2017 and 2020). Looking at the study overall: Peripheral blood was collected at initial diagnosis, before any treatment. A discovery cohort of about a hundred patients, about 43 with Graves' ophthalmopathy and 57 with stable Graves' hyperthyroidism, was used to find distinguishing TCR V-J signatures. Prospective prediction of ophthalmopathy was tested in an independent validation cohort of 18 to 20 hyperthyroidism patients and 17 patients who later progressed to ophthalmopathy. For training and testing, the 80 to 100 patients in the discovery cohort were randomly divided in a 7:3 ratio. In addition, the study compared T-cell repertoires in thyroid tissue and in blood from several Graves' hyperthyroidism patients. After sampling, hyperthyroidism patients received methimazole starting at 30 mg daily, and ophthalmopathy patients received high-dose intravenous methylprednisolone. TCR Vbeta CDR3 sequencing of roughly 140 peripheral blood samples (over 40 ophthalmopathy, about 75 hyperthyroidism and roughly 17 progressor patients) is reported in the paper.

Stable Graves' hyperthyroidism was defined as no progression to ophthalmopathy during 18 months of follow-up. The hyperthyroidism patients were between 18 and 65 years old and newly diagnosed, with a disease duration of less than 2 months. Patients with uncontrolled infections, other autoimmune diseases, pregnancy or lactation were excluded. Diagnoses relied on clinical symptoms, serum thyroxine and TRAb, thyroid ultrasound and orbital computed tomography. PBMCs were separated from 7.5 to 10 ml of fresh peripheral blood using Ficoll-Paque density gradient centrifugation. Total RNA was extracted with Trizol reagent, and quality was checked on an Agilent 2100 Bioanalyzer. General conclusions and limits of the study: In validation, the model predicted progression to ophthalmopathy with around 71% sensitivity and roughly 72% specificity, a median of around 6.6 months before onset. Most expanded thyroid clonotypes (frequency above 0.001) were also found in blood, which suggests that blood repertoires may mirror thyroid immune responses. Ophthalmopathy was separated from stable hyperthyroidism by a 13 V-J signature model, with approximately 89% sensitivity and roughly 81% specificity obtained in cross-validation and 80%/75% obtained in testing. No statistical method was used to set the sample size in advance, and investigators knew the group allocation.

The specimen sequenced was blood. The sequence came from a woman aged 25 to 39 with Graves' hyperthyroidism. The chain is encoded by TRBV2 joined to TRBJ2-1, with 9 central nucleotides matching TRBD2. For the CDR3, the sequence is CASSALRGGSYNEQFF. Read as DNA, the sequence is TGTGCCAGCAGTGCCTTGCGGGGGGGCTCCTACAATGAGCAGTTCTTC.